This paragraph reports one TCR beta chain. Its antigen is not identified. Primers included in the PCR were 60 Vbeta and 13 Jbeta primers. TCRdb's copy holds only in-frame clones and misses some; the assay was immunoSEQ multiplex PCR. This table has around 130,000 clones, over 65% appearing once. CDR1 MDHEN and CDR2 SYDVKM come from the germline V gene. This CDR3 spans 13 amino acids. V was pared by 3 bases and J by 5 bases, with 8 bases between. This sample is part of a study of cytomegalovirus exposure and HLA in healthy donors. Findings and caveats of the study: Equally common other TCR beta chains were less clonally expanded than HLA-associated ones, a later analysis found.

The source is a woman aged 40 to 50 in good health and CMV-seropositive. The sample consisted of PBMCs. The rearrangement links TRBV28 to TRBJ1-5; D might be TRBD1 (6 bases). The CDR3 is CASSFPGDQPQHF. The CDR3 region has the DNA TGTGCCAGCAGTTTCCCAGGGGATCAGCCCCAGCATTTT.